What follows are 28 T cell receptor beta chains derived from one specimen sequenced in a study of T-cell reconstitution after alpha-beta-depleted transplantation in children. Preparation of the TCRbeta library involved a method that used unique molecular identifiers. TCRdb independently ran MiXCR on the PCR reads; one entry per CDR3 protein. Here the sample spans 500,000 to 750,000 distinct CDR3 sequences, roughly 30% being singletons. The sequenced sample was PBMCs, obtained before TCRalphabeta/CD19-depleted stem cell transplant. These receptors all stem from a boy in the first two years of life with Wiskott-Aldrich syndrome, due to receive a stem cell transplant.

The chain recombines TRBV10-3 with TRBJ2-4, with 10 positions matching TRBD2. CDR3 length equals 16 residues. Trimming removed 2 bases from V and 8 bases from J; junction bases left unmatched: 9. Looked up from germline, CDR1 is ENHRY and CDR2 is SYGVKD. CDR3 nucleotide sequence: TGTGCCATCAGTGAGGTGGCTAGCGGGAGCATGGACATTCAGTACTTC. Its translation: CAISEVASGSMDIQYF.

The chain recombines TRBV5-5 with TRBJ2-7; TRBD2 aligns across 10 bases. The CDR3 consists of 16 residues. The ends lost 4 bases at V and 2 bases at J; junction bases unmatched: 9. The V gene's germline CDR1 is SGHKS and CDR2 YYEKEE (reference sequence). CDR3 sequence reads: CASSPKRTSGTYEQYF. The CDR3 nucleotides read TGTGCCAGCAGCCCCAAAAGGACTAGCGGTACCTACGAGCAGTACTTC.

This clonotype was counted between two and nine times. The chain uses TRBV14 and TRBJ1-1; D unclear. This CDR3 is 11 amino acids long. Germline loops: CDR1 SGHDN, CDR2 FVKESK. Trimming took off 6 bases at V and 5 bases at J, with 7 bases between the two ends. In DNA, the CDR3 is TGTGCCAGCAGACTCGGGACTGAAGCTTTCTTT. Amino acids: CASRLGTEAFF.

The gene calls are TRBV7-2 and TRBJ1-6, with 7 bases lining up with TRBD1. Looked up from germline, CDR1 is SGHTA and CDR2 is FQGNSA. The CDR3 runs 16 residues. The V segment lost 2 bases and the J segment 2 bases; nucleotides outside the gene matches: 3. CDR3: CASSLRGTAYNSPLHF. As DNA, the CDR3 is TGTGCCAGCAGCTTAAGAGGGACAGCCTATAATTCACCCCTCCACTTT.

This sequence joins TRBV5-1 and TRBJ2-5; perhaps TRBD1 as D (5 bases). This CDR3 comprises 14 residues. CDR1 SGHRS and CDR2 YFSETQ come from the germline V gene. Trimming cost V 4 bases and J 5 bases, with 15 bases left between them. The CDR3 DNA follows: TGCGCCAGCAGCCCGCGACAGCCGAAGGAGACCCAGTACTTC. This gives the protein CASSPRQPKETQYF. Full variable domain (remainder filled in from reference TRBV5-1 and TRBJ2-5): KAGVTQTPRYLIKTRGQQVTLSCSPISGHRSVSWYQQTPGQGLQFLFEYFSETQRNKGNFPGRFSGRQFSNSRSEMNVSTLELGDSALYLCASSPRQPKETQYFGPGTRLLVL.

This clonotype was seen only a few times. The V and J genes are TRBV10-3 and TRBJ2-7; D is undetermined. Germline values: CDR1 ENHRY, CDR2 SYGVKD. The CDR3 is 12 residues long. V lost 2 bases and J 5 bases, leaving 7 bases between the germline ends. The DNA for the CDR3 is TGTGCCATCAGTGAGAGGGTGGACGAGCAGTACTTC. It yields the protein CAISERVDEQYF.

In its sample, this clonotype was seen a few times. The chain joins TRBV20-1 to TRBJ2-7, with D tentatively TRBD1 or TRBD2 (5 bases each). Germline loops: CDR1 DFQATT, CDR2 SNEGSKA (reference sequence). The CDR3 has 15 residues. Trimming pared 0 bases from V and 1 base from J, leaving 13 bases between. The CDR3 sequence is CSARDRRDGSYEQYF. Here the CDR3 DNA reads TGCAGTGCTAGAGACCGACGGGACGGATCCTACGAGCAGTACTTC.

The CDR3 loop reads CASSLVDRAGGPDEQFF. The CDR3 DNA follows: TGCGCCAGCAGCTTGGTCGATCGGGCGGGAGGGCCAGATGAGCAGTTCTTC. The chain joins TRBV5-1 to TRBJ2-1, with 9 positions matching TRBD2. The CDR3 is 17 amino acids. Unmatched junction bases numbered 12, after V lost 0 bases and J lost 8 bases. Germline V CDR1 and CDR2: SGHRS, YFSETQ.

The rearrangement joins TRBV7-2 to TRBJ2-3, with 9 nucleotides matching TRBD2. Germline V gene sequence: CDR1 SGHTA, CDR2 FQGNSA. With 1 base clipped from V and 6 bases from J, the junction kept 8 bases outside the gene matches. There are 16 residues in the CDR3. CDR3 in amino acids: CASSLVGSGSRDTQYF. The CDR3, as DNA: TGTGCCAGCAGCTTAGTTGGTAGCGGGAGTAGGGATACGCAGTATTTT. Variable domain in full (rest from reference TRBV7-2 and TRBJ2-3): GAGVSQSPSNKVTEKGKDVELRCDPISGHTALYWYRQSLGQGLEFLIYFQGNSAPDKSGLPSDRFSAERTGGSVSTLTIQRTQQEDSAVYLCASSLVGSGSRDTQYFGPGTRLTVL.

The rearrangement joins TRBV7-9 to TRBJ2-7, with 12 bases that match TRBD2. CDR3 length: 15 residues. Germline V CDR1 and CDR2: SEHNR, FQNEAQ (reference sequence). V was pared by 5 bases and J by 3 bases, with 5 bases of the junction left unmatched. CDR3 bases: TGTGCCAGCAGCCAGTCGACTAGCGGGAGCTACGAGCAGTACTTC. Translated, it gives CASSQSTSGSYEQYF. The full variable domain, in which reference TRBV7-9 and TRBJ2-7 provide the parts outside the CDR3, is DTGVSQNPRHKITKRGQNVTFRCDPISEHNRLYWYRQTLGQGPEFLTYFQNEAQLEKSRLLSDRFSAERPKGSFSTLEIQRTEQGDSAMYLCASSQSTSGSYEQYFGPGTRLTVT.

The rearrangement links TRBV30 to TRBJ1-6; 8 positions match TRBD1. CDR3 size: 16 residues. Germline V CDR1 and CDR2: GTSNPN, SVGIG (reference sequence). Trimming took 0 bases from V and 8 from J; bases not matched to a gene: 9. Here the CDR3 DNA reads TGTGCCTGGAGTGTACCCCGACAGGGGATGGATTCACCCCTCCACTTT. It encodes CAWSVPRQGMDSPLHF.

This chain uses TRBV4-2 with TRBJ2-5; D unresolved. This CDR3 is built from 14 residues. Germline V gives CDR1 LGHNA, CDR2 YNFKEQ. Between the trimmed V and J ends, which lost 1 base and 5 bases, there was a span of 11 bases. CDR3 nucleotides: TGTGCCAGCAGCCAAGGGACGCGTGGGGAGACCCAGTACTTC. Translation gives CASSQGTRGETQYF.

The rearrangement joins TRBV5-1 to TRBJ2-1; 7 nucleotides line up with TRBD2. V dropped 0 bases and J dropped 0; count of bases not matched to a gene: 3. The CDR3 totals 16 residues. Germline CDR1 SGHRS, CDR2 YFSETQ. CDR3 in amino acids: CASSLDGGSSYNEQFF. The CDR3 coding sequence is TGCGCCAGCAGCTTGGATGGCGGGAGCTCCTACAATGAGCAGTTCTTC.

Here the CDR3 reads CASKERDTDTQYF. For the CDR3, the DNA is TGTGCCAGCAAAGAGCGGGACACAGATACGCAGTATTTT. The rearrangement joins TRBV10-3 to TRBJ2-3; 7 positions match TRBD2. V gave up 10 bases and J gave up 2 bases; unmatched junction bases: 6. Germline CDR1 and CDR2: ENHRY and SYGVKD. The CDR3 extends over 13 amino acids.

CDR3 loop: CASSFGGVGPQFF. CDR3 coding DNA: TGTGCCAGCAGTTTTGGGGGAGTTGGGCCACAGTTCTTC. The V gene is TRBV12-3 or TRBV12-4, the J gene TRBJ2-1, with D perhaps assigned TRBD1 or TRBD2 (5 bases each). The length of the CDR3 is 13 residues. V lost 3 bases to trimming and J lost 13 bases, with 16 bases between them.

This clonotype was found a few times. V is TRBV5-1 and J is TRBJ2-3; D is unclear. V was pared by 0 bases and J by 4 bases, with 9 bases between. The germline CDR1 and CDR2 sequences are SGHRS and YFSETQ. The length of the CDR3 is 14 residues. CDR3 nucleotide sequence: TGCGCCAGCAGCTTGGAATCGGGTCCAGATACGCAGTATTTT. Translation: CASSLESGPDTQYF. The variable domain in full, with the rest retrieved from reference TRBV5-1 and TRBJ2-3, is KAGVTQTPRYLIKTRGQQVTLSCSPISGHRSVSWYQQTPGQGLQFLFEYFSETQRNKGNFPGRFSGRQFSNSRSEMNVSTLELGDSALYLCASSLESGPDTQYFGPGTRLTVL.

The V call is TRBV29-1, the J call TRBJ2-3, with D possibly being TRBD1 (5 bases). Germline V CDR1 and CDR2: SQVTM, ANQGSEA. V lost 7 bases and J 0 bases, leaving 11 bases between the germline ends. The CDR3 covers 13 residues. The CDR3 region is CSALTDSTDTQYF. As DNA, the CDR3 is TGCAGCGCCTTGACAGATAGCACAGATACGCAGTATTTT.

The rearrangement links TRBV27 to TRBJ2-5; 7 nucleotides agree with TRBD1. CDR3 length: 15 residues. Germline loops: CDR1 MNHEY, CDR2 SMNVEV (reference sequence). Losses at the gene ends were 6 bases for V and 3 bases for J; bases not matched to a gene: 10. CDR3 sequence reads: CASSRRQGREETQYF. CDR3 nucleotides: TGTGCCAGCAGCCGAAGACAGGGTCGGGAAGAGACCCAGTACTTC.

This clonotype has just one count. The CDR3 spells CSARGGRGYNEQFF. Here the CDR3 DNA reads TGCAGTGCTAGAGGCGGGAGGGGTTACAATGAGCAGTTCTTC. This rearrangement joins TRBV20-1 to TRBJ2-1, with TRBD2 identical over 9 bases. The CDR3 loop spans 14 amino acids. After removal of 1 base from V and 4 bases from J, the junction contained 2 bases not matched to a gene. In germline, CDR1 is DFQATT, CDR2 SNEGSKA (reference sequence).

This clonotype has more than one count but fewer than ten. CDR3 residues: CASSVSDRDTQYF. The CDR3 DNA reads TGTGCCAGCAGCGTGTCGGATCGAGATACGCAGTATTTT. The chain couples TRBV9 to TRBJ2-3; no clear D gene. The CDR3 has 13 amino acids. CDR1 is SGDLS and CDR2 is YYNGEE in the germline V gene. V shed 2 bases and J shed 5 bases, with 9 bases lying between them.

This clonotype was detected only a few times. The J gene is TRBJ2-1, the V gene TRBV7-2, with 8 bases aligning to TRBD2. The V and J ends lost 2 bases and 4 bases, in that order; junction bases with no gene match: 10. Germline V gives CDR1 SGHTA, CDR2 FQGNSA. This CDR3 comprises 17 residues. In DNA, the CDR3 is TGTGCCAGCAGCTTAAGGGGCGGGGGGTCAATATACAATGAGCAGTTCTTC. Translated: CASSLRGGGSIYNEQFF. Full variable domain (outside the CDR3, taken from reference TRBV7-2 and TRBJ2-1): GAGVSQSPSNKVTEKGKDVELRCDPISGHTALYWYRQSLGQGLEFLIYFQGNSAPDKSGLPSDRFSAERTGGSVSTLTIQRTQQEDSAVYLCASSLRGGGSIYNEQFFGPGTRLTVL.

This rearrangement joins TRBV6-4 to TRBJ2-1; D could derive from TRBD1 or TRBD2 (6 bases each). CDR3 length equals 14 residues. Trimming shortened V by 6 bases and J by 6 bases, and 15 bases separated the two germline ends. CDR1 is MRHNA, CDR2 SNTAGT, per germline. The CDR3 DNA follows: TGTGCCAGCAGCCTTATCGAGGGGGGCAATGAGCAGTTCTTC. Protein sequence: CASSLIEGGNEQFF.

J is TRBJ2-6 and V is TRBV28, with D perhaps matching TRBD1 (6 bases). V lost 8 bases and J 1 base, leaving 21 bases between the germline ends. Germline V gene data show CDR1 as MDHEN and CDR2 as SYDVKM. This CDR3 has 18 residues. CDR3 nucleotide sequence: TGTGCCAGCGGCTCCCCCCAGGGGAAGTGGTCTGGGGCCAACGTCCTGACTTTC. Translation gives CASGSPQGKWSGANVLTF. Variable domain in full (rest from reference TRBV28 and TRBJ2-6): DVKVTQSSRYLVKRTGEKVFLECVQDMDHENMFWYRQDPGLGLRLIYFSYDVKMKEKGDIPEGYSVSREKKERFSLILESASTNQTSMYLCASGSPQGKWSGANVLTFGAGSRLTVL.

This clonotype has only a few counts. The chain recombines TRBV5-1 with TRBJ2-7; 16 bases are a match to TRBD2. Germline V lookup: CDR1 SGHRS, CDR2 YFSETQ. Losses at the gene ends were 4 bases for V and 6 bases for J; bases not matched to a gene: 7. The CDR3 sequence is 16 residues long. CDR3 protein: CASSPGLAGGPSEQYF. CDR3 nucleotide sequence: TGCGCCAGCAGCCCGGGACTAGCGGGAGGGCCTAGCGAGCAGTACTTC.

This clonotype was detected only a few times. The chain has TRBV12-3 or TRBV12-4 and TRBJ2-7, with 9 positions matching TRBD1. The CDR3 contains 14 residues. The trim removed 5 bases at V and 6 bases at J, leaving 8 bases unmatched. Written as DNA, the CDR3 is TGTGCCAGCAGTAAAGGGGGACAGGGATCCGAGCAGTACTTC. Protein: CASSKGGQGSEQYF.

The chain joins TRBV20-1 to TRBJ2-1; 8 bases are shared with TRBD2. Looked up from germline, CDR1 is DFQATT and CDR2 is SNEGSKA (reference sequence). Trimming took 6 bases from V and 3 from J; bases not matched to a gene: 10. The CDR3 is made up of 15 amino acids. The CDR3 DNA sequence: TGCAGTGCAGTGGATTTCGGGAGGGGCTACAATGAGCAGTTCTTC. This sequence encodes CSAVDFGRGYNEQFF.

The genes are TRBV5-1 and TRBJ2-7, with a possible D match to TRBD2 (7 bases). The germline V gene has CDR1 SGHRS and CDR2 YFSETQ. The CDR3 runs 14 residues. With 0 bases removed from V and 4 bases from J, the gap between germline ends came to 11 bases. This CDR3 is CASSLDEGGYEQYF. CDR3 coding DNA: TGCGCCAGCAGCTTGGATGAGGGGGGGTACGAGCAGTACTTC.

This clonotype was seen more than once but under ten times. For the CDR3, the DNA is TGTGCCAGCAGCACTGACAGTTTCCTTAAGCCCCAGTACTTC. This translates into CASSTDSFLKPQYF. V usage is TRBV11-2 and J usage is TRBJ2-7; maybe TRBD1 (5 bases). Germline values: CDR1 SGHAT, CDR2 FQNNGV. Trimming took off 5 bases at V and 10 bases at J, with 21 bases between the two ends. This CDR3 spans 14 amino acids.